These 32 T cell receptor beta chains share one sample of origin, sequenced in a study of shared clonotypes between healthy human individuals (TCRdb year 2020). Library prep was done by the immunoSEQ multiplex PCR assay. TCRdb retrieved this table from immuneACCESS and kept in-frame rearrangements only. Not all clones are present; in checked studies, unresolved V genes account for under half, and no reason is known for the remainder. Recorded for this sample are 1.5 million to 2.5 million clones; about 95% of them occurred a single time. Clones ranked in the top ten supply approximately 1% of the sample. For the CD8 naive samples, CD45RO-negative cells were positively selected for CCR7, yielding a CD45RA+CCR7+ population from which TemRA cells were excluded. The sample was naive CD8+ T cells sorted from blood. The sample's cell subset or site label is to be understood as: CD45RA+CCR7+. The receptors were sampled from a man younger than 35 in good health.

The chain employs TRBV6-5 and TRBJ2-7; tentative D call: TRBD2 (6 bases). This CDR3 contains 15 residues. The V end lost 5 bases, the J end lost 5 bases, and 19 bases lay between the germline ends. Germline V gives CDR1 MNHEY, CDR2 SVGAGI. DNA of the CDR3: TGTGCCAGCAGTCCCGGGAGCCAAGTAGCCCACGAGCAGTACTTC. Protein sequence: CASSPGSQVAHEQYF.

The chain joins TRBV11-2 to TRBJ2-7; the D gene could be TRBD1 or TRBD2 (6 bases each). V was clipped by 1 base and J by 5 bases, with 15 bases between them. The CDR3 contains 15 residues. Germline V gene lookup returns CDR1 SGHAT and CDR2 FQNNGV. CDR3 region: CASSLVRGVPNEQYF. DNA of the CDR3: TGTGCCAGCAGCTTAGTTAGGGGGGTACCAAACGAGCAGTACTTC.

This chain uses TRBV4-1 with TRBJ2-1; D is perhaps TRBD2 (5 bases). Germline V gene lookup returns CDR1 MGHRA and CDR2 YSYEKL. This CDR3 has 14 amino acids. V was trimmed by 3 bases and J by 8 bases, leaving 14 bases between them. Here the CDR3 reads CASSQILAGDEQFF. CDR3 sequence (DNA): TGCGCCAGCAGCCAGATCCTAGCCGGGGATGAGCAGTTCTTC.

This rearrangement joins TRBV13 to TRBJ1-2; D is undetermined. With 1 base removed from V and 2 bases from J, the gap between germline ends came to 11 bases. The CDR3 sequence is 15 residues long. Looked up from germline, CDR1 is PRHDT and CDR2 is FYEKMQ (reference sequence). The CDR3 spells CASSLDTSENYGYTF. The CDR3 coding sequence is TGTGCCAGCAGCTTAGATACCAGCGAAAACTATGGCTACACCTTC.

The chain is built from TRBV7-9 and TRBJ1-6, with D uncertain. Deletions cut 5 bases from V and 9 bases from J, with 20 bases between. This CDR3 has 16 amino acids. Germline CDR1 SEHNR, CDR2 FQNEAQ (reference sequence). CDR3 sequence reads: CASSDRTVSQGSPLHF. CDR3 coding DNA: TGTGCCAGCAGCGACCGGACCGTTTCCCAAGGTTCACCCCTCCACTTT. The entire variable domain, with the rest obtained from reference TRBV7-9 and TRBJ1-6, is as follows: DTGVSQNPRHKITKRGQNVTFRCDPISEHNRLYWYRQTLGQGPEFLTYFQNEAQLEKSRLLSDRFSAERPKGSFSTLEIQRTEQGDSAMYLCASSDRTVSQGSPLHFGNGTRLTVT.

The CDR3, as DNA: TGCGCCAGCAGCCAATCCCTGGGGCTTGCAGATACGCAGTATTTT. Its translation is CASSQSLGLADTQYF. The chain uses TRBV4-3 and TRBJ2-3; possible D gene TRBD1, 5 bases. Trimming shortened V by 2 bases and J by 4 bases, and 13 bases separated the two germline ends. The CDR3 runs 15 residues. Germline lookup yields CDR1 LGHNA and CDR2 YSLEER.

The chain has TRBV10-2 and TRBJ2-2, with TRBD1 identical over 7 bases. The CDR3 sequence is 14 residues long. J lost 1 base, V lost 4 bases, and 0 bases had no gene match. The germline V gene encodes CDR1 WSHSY and CDR2 SAAADI. CDR3 region: CASSGQGNTGELFF. As DNA, the CDR3 is TGCGCCAGCAGTGGACAGGGGAACACCGGGGAGCTGTTTTTT.

Details on this clone: The sample contains more than one DNA sequence encoding this CDR3. The chain employs TRBV6-5 and TRBJ1-1, with a weak D call TRBD1 (5 bases). The CDR3 sequence is 13 residues long. CDR1 is MNHEY, CDR2 SVGAGI, per germline. The ends were cut back, 0 bases at V and 5 bases at J, with 7 bases in the middle. CDR3 protein: CASSYSGGTEAFF. As DNA, the CDR3 is TGTGCCAGCAGTTACTCCGGGGGGACTGAAGCTTTCTTT.

This clone appeared once. The chain couples TRBV28 to TRBJ1-1; D unresolved. The CDR3 consists of 14 residues. Trimming took off 5 bases at V and 7 bases at J, with 17 bases between the two ends. CDR1 and CDR2 from the germline V gene are MDHEN and SYDVKM. CDR3 amino acids: CASSTSLGGIEAFF. The CDR3 DNA reads as TGTGCCAGCAGTACTTCCCTGGGAGGTATTGAAGCTTTCTTT.

This chain connects TRBV7-6 to TRBJ2-1; TRBD2 is a possible D gene (6 bases). V was pared by 3 bases and J by 4 bases, with 10 bases between. From germline, CDR1 is SGHVS and CDR2 FNYEAQ. The length of the CDR3 is 14 residues. The CDR3 reads CASSFGGSYNEQFF. Here the CDR3 DNA reads TGTGCCAGCAGCTTTGGGGGGAGTTACAATGAGCAGTTCTTC.

The chain couples TRBV5-6 to TRBJ2-7, with D unresolved. The CDR3 is 14 amino acids. Germline assignment: CDR1 SGHDT and CDR2 YYEEEE. V gave up 3 bases and J gave up 2 bases, with 12 bases separating them. CDR3 in amino acids: CASSWAQATYEQYF. The CDR3 region has the DNA TGTGCCAGCAGCTGGGCCCAAGCGACCTACGAGCAGTACTTC.

The rearrangement links TRBV7-9 to TRBJ2-1; D remains unclear. The CDR3 is made up of 14 amino acids. Trimming cost V 5 bases and J 6 bases, with 14 bases left between them. Germline V gene lookup returns CDR1 SEHNR and CDR2 FQNEAQ (reference sequence). This chain's CDR3 is CASSQLLGSNEQFF. The DNA for the CDR3 is TGTGCCAGCAGCCAACTACTGGGTAGCAATGAGCAGTTCTTC.

The chain couples TRBV18 to TRBJ2-1; D is uncertain. V lost 2 bases and J 2 bases, leaving 7 bases between the germline ends. The CDR3 covers 14 residues. CDR1 KGHSH and CDR2 LQKENI come from the germline V gene. In DNA form, the CDR3 reads TGTGCCAGCTCACCAGAACGTCCCTACAATGAGCAGTTCTTC. Translation: CASSPERPYNEQFF.

The chain joins TRBV27 to TRBJ1-2; D is possibly TRBD1 (5 bases). The germline CDR1 and CDR2 sequences are MNHEY and SMNVEV (reference sequence). This CDR3 has 16 residues. With 5 bases removed from V and 5 bases from J, the gap between germline ends came to 21 bases. CDR3: CASSPARGEPGYGYTF. CDR3 coding DNA: TGTGCCAGCAGTCCCGCCCGGGGGGAGCCCGGGTATGGCTACACCTTC.

This clone occurred once. V is TRBV11-2 and J is TRBJ1-2; unclear D gene. V lost 1 base and J 6 bases, leaving 6 bases between the germline ends. Per the germline V gene, CDR1 is SGHAT and CDR2 is FQNNGV. The CDR3 length is 12 residues. CDR3 sequence reads: CASSLALDGYTF. The CDR3 DNA reads as TGTGCCAGCAGCTTAGCGTTAGATGGCTACACCTTC.

In this sample, this clone turned up once. The chain combines TRBV4-1 with TRBJ1-2; D remains ambiguous. From germline, CDR1 is MGHRA and CDR2 YSYEKL. This CDR3 is built from 13 residues. The V end lost 4 bases, the J end lost 2 bases, and 8 bases lay between the germline ends. CDR3 protein: CASSPGLNYGYTF. CDR3 DNA: TGCGCCAGCAGCCCCGGACTGAACTATGGCTACACCTTC.

The J gene is TRBJ2-7, the V gene TRBV27, with 8 bases identical to TRBD1. The CDR3 spans 15 residues. Per the germline V gene, CDR1 is MNHEY and CDR2 is SMNVEV (reference sequence). V dropped 0 bases and J dropped 3; count of bases not matched to a gene: 4. In DNA form, the CDR3 reads TGTGCCAGCAGTTTATCTCAGGGGGCGATCTACGAGCAGTACTTC. It is translated as CASSLSQGAIYEQYF.

The chain joins TRBV7-9 to TRBJ2-1, with 7 bases aligning to TRBD2. Germline CDR1 reads SEHNR; CDR2 reads FQNEAQ (reference sequence). The CDR3 runs to 16 residues. J lost 0 bases, V lost 6 bases, and 8 bases had no gene match. The CDR3: CASRGLAVSSYNEQFF. Here the CDR3 DNA reads TGTGCCAGCAGGGGTCTAGCGGTGAGCTCCTACAATGAGCAGTTCTTC.

Only one count was recorded for this clone. Other DNA sequences of this sample code for an identical CDR3. The chain has TRBV7-9 and TRBJ1-2; D remains unclear. From germline, CDR1 is SEHNR and CDR2 FQNEAQ (reference sequence). V lost 1 base, J lost 4 bases, and 10 bases lay in between. This CDR3 comprises 14 residues. CDR3 bases: TGTGCCAGCAGCTTAGAGGGAGGTGCCTATGGCTACACCTTC. Amino acids: CASSLEGGAYGYTF.

To note about this clone: Other DNA sequences in the same sample also yield this CDR3. The J gene is TRBJ2-3, the V gene TRBV7-9; D might be TRBD2 (5 bases). The V and J ends lost 1 base and 0 bases respectively, with 11 bases between them. Germline V gene sequence: CDR1 SEHNR, CDR2 FQNEAQ (reference sequence). The CDR3 contains 16 residues. Written as DNA, the CDR3 is TGTGCCAGCAGCTTAGGAGGGAATCCTAGCACAGATACGCAGTATTTT. As protein: CASSLGGNPSTDTQYF.

V and J are TRBV6-6 and TRBJ2-7; D possibly corresponds to TRBD2 (5 bases). Trimming shortened V by 1 base and J by 2 bases, and 9 bases separated the two germline ends. CDR1 is MNHNY and CDR2 is SVGAGI in the germline V gene (reference sequence). CDR3 length equals 14 residues. The CDR3 sequence: CASSYFGGPYEQYF. The CDR3 DNA reads as TGTGCCAGCAGTTACTTCGGCGGGCCCTACGAGCAGTACTTC.

The rearrangement joins TRBV2 to TRBJ2-1, with a weak D call TRBD2 (6 bases). This CDR3 has 18 amino acids. Trimming removed 8 bases at V and 0 bases at J, with 23 bases between. Germline CDR1 and CDR2: SNHLY and FYNNEI. CDR3 in amino acids: CASFERDLALSSYNEQFF. The DNA of the CDR3 is TGTGCCAGCTTTGAGAGGGATCTAGCGTTAAGCTCCTACAATGAGCAGTTCTTC.

This rearrangement joins TRBV4-1 to TRBJ1-1, with TRBD1 matching over 9 bases. Trimming removed 5 bases from V and 5 bases from J; junction bases left unmatched: 3. The germline gives CDR1 MGHRA, CDR2 YSYEKL. The CDR3 contains 13 residues. The chain's CDR3 is CASSNDRGTEAFF. DNA of the CDR3: TGCGCCAGCAGCAACGACAGGGGGACTGAAGCTTTCTTT.

CDR3 sequence (DNA): TGTGCCAGCAGCGCGGTTAGCGACTATGGCTACACCTTC. It is translated as CASSAVSDYGYTF. The chain couples TRBV7-9 to TRBJ1-2; no clear D. Trimming left V 5 bases short and J 3 bases short, with 10 bases between. The CDR3 covers 13 residues. Germline V lookup: CDR1 SEHNR, CDR2 FQNEAQ (reference sequence).

The DNA of the CDR3 is TGTGCCAGCAGTGGGACTAGCGGGGGGATCACAGATACGCAGTATTTT. Protein sequence: CASSGTSGGITDTQYF. The chain couples TRBV28 to TRBJ2-3; 15 bases align to TRBD2. V shed 5 bases and J 2 bases; nucleotides not matched to a gene: 2. The CDR3 is 16 residues long. From germline, CDR1 is MDHEN and CDR2 SYDVKM.

The V and J genes are TRBV7-2 and TRBJ2-3; 9 bases fit TRBD2. The CDR3 sequence is 16 residues long. Germline V gene data show CDR1 as SGHTA and CDR2 as FQGNSA. V was pared by 5 bases and J by 2 bases, with 8 bases of the junction left unmatched. CDR3: CASSQEREVHTDTQYF. CDR3 DNA: TGTGCCAGCAGCCAAGAGCGGGAGGTACACACAGATACGCAGTATTTT.

The chain is built from TRBV11-2 and TRBJ2-7, with a weak D call TRBD2 (6 bases). Germline V lookup: CDR1 SGHAT, CDR2 FQNNGV. The germline V and J ends were trimmed by 5 bases and 6 bases, with 17 bases remaining between them. The CDR3 runs 14 residues. The CDR3 region is CASSAGTAPFEQYF. In DNA, the CDR3 is TGTGCCAGCAGCGCCGGGACTGCCCCTTTCGAGCAGTACTTC.

This chain connects TRBV10-3 to TRBJ2-5, with D possibly being TRBD1 (5 bases). The CDR3 length is 18 residues. Per the germline V gene, CDR1 is ENHRY and CDR2 is SYGVKD. V lost 0 bases and J 5 bases, leaving 22 bases between the germline ends. The CDR3: CAISESLTEVTLWETQYF. The CDR3 nucleotides are TGTGCCATCAGTGAGTCCCTGACAGAAGTGACACTGTGGGAGACCCAGTACTTC.

This clone was counted once. The V gene is TRBV18, the J gene TRBJ1-5; TRBD1 might be the D (6 bases). Trimming took 2 bases from V and 4 from J, leaving 12 bases between them. This CDR3 contains 15 residues. Germline lookup yields CDR1 KGHSH and CDR2 LQKENI. CDR3 sequence reads: CASSPTTGLNQPQHF. DNA for the CDR3: TGTGCCAGCTCACCAACTACAGGGCTAAATCAGCCCCAGCATTTT.

The rearrangement joins TRBV11-2 to TRBJ1-5, with 8 positions matching TRBD1. The germline gives CDR1 SGHAT, CDR2 FQNNGV. This CDR3 is 15 amino acids long. V was clipped by 0 bases and J by 7 bases; unmatched bases: 5. CDR3 region: CASSLDGQGYQPQHF. The CDR3 DNA follows: TGTGCCAGCAGCTTAGATGGACAGGGATACCAGCCCCAGCATTTT.

Of note for this clone: Other DNA sequences in the sample encode the same CDR3. V usage is TRBV11-2 and J usage is TRBJ2-3, with a weak D call TRBD2 (5 bases). Deletions cut 5 bases from V and 3 bases from J, with 9 bases between. From germline, CDR1 is SGHAT and CDR2 FQNNGV. The CDR3 has 13 residues. The CDR3 DNA follows: TGTGCCAGCAGCCGACCGGGGACAGATACGCAGTATTTT. Protein product: CASSRPGTDTQYF.

This rearrangement joins TRBV6-1 to TRBJ2-3; D is possibly TRBD1 or TRBD2 (5 bases each). Trimming removed 2 bases from V and 0 bases from J, with 9 bases in between. CDR1 and CDR2 from the germline V gene are MNHNS and SASEGT. CDR3 size: 15 residues. The chain's CDR3 is CASSEYGTSTDTQYF. The CDR3 bases are TGTGCCAGCAGTGAATACGGGACGAGCACAGATACGCAGTATTTT.